In its sample, the clone carrying this T cell receptor (beta chain) was seen many times. Its specificity is unknown. Amplified material comprised TCR beta CDR3 regions derived from RNA transcripts. Second-round multiplex PCR came after a first-round RT-PCR that employed HTBI primers. TCRdb re-analysed the multiplex PCR reads in MiXCR, keeping a single row per CDR3 protein. Of under 350,000 distinct CDR3 sequences in the sample, around a sixth are singletons; the top ten hold about 12%. This entry comes from a study of Graves' ophthalmopathy and Graves' hyperthyroidism. Turning to the study itself: Ahead of any treatment, peripheral blood was obtained at the initial diagnosis.

Overall study findings and caveats: Stable hyperthyroidism and ophthalmopathy were told apart by a 13-signature model, which achieved less than 90% sensitivity and 65% to 83% specificity.

With a duration under 3 months, ophthalmopathy in the donors showed moderate-to-severe activity, CAS ≥3 and NOSPECS ≥4. The PBMCs used were ones drawn from approximately 10 ml of fresh peripheral blood. Germline assignment: CDR1 SGHTA and CDR2 FQGNSA. This CDR3 spans 18 amino acids. V was pared by 2 bases and J by 0 bases, with 12 bases of the junction left unmatched. Sequenced material: peripheral blood. This TCR came from an adult man with Graves' ophthalmopathy. The chain employs TRBV7-2 and TRBJ2-7; TRBD2 matches at 8 bases. The CDR3 sequence: CASSLRSGSPSFSYEQYF. The CDR3 DNA follows: TGTGCCAGCAGCTTACGCAGCGGGAGCCCAAGTTTCTCCTACGAGCAGTACTTC.